The present TCR beta chain was sequenced within a study of shared clonotypes between healthy human individuals. The healthy adult donors were HIV-negative and reported no recent acute infections or vaccinations. All donors were Caucasian adults living in Nashville, Tennessee. Only in-frame clones appear in the TCRdb table, and some are missing; sequencing was by immunoSEQ multiplex PCR. The repertoire holds a few million clones, around 90% seen once, with around 0.14% in the top ten. This clone was detected once. The CDR3 sequence is 16 residues long. In germline, CDR1 is KGHSH, CDR2 LQKENI. With V trimmed by 2 bases and J by 7 bases, 8 bases remained unmatched.

The clonotype was recovered from a man aged 18 to 30 in good health. The V and J genes are TRBV18 and TRBJ1-6, with 7 bases matching TRBD1. Sequencing was performed on naive CD4+ T cells sorted from blood. The subset is: CD45RA+ positively selected. Here the CDR3 DNA reads TGTGCCAGCTCACCAAATCTCGGGACAGCCAATTCACCCCTCCACTTT. It specifies CASSPNLGTANSPLHF.